The subject of this entry is one T cell receptor beta chain. The antigen is unknown. These data are taken from a study of cytomegalovirus exposure and HLA in healthy donors. Notes on the study in general: According to a later analysis, most TCR beta chains associated with CMV appeared HLA-restricted. In a later analysis, compared with equally common non-associated chains, HLA-associated beta chains were more expanded.

Primers for the PCR totalled 60 Vbeta and 13 Jbeta. The protocol was immunoSEQ multiplex PCR, while the TCRdb copy is restricted to in-frame clones and leaves out a portion. The table has some 110,000 clones, over 70% seen once; the top ten hold 1.6%. The sequenced sample was PBMCs. The origin of this receptor is a woman younger than 30 in good health and CMV-seronegative.

CDR3 nucleotide sequence: TGTGCCAGTCGCTACTGGGGAGGACAGGGACACGAGCAGTACTTC. Amino acids: CASRYWGGQGHEQYF. The chain is built from TRBV7-9 and TRBJ2-7; 8 bases fit TRBD1. V lost 9 bases and J lost 5; bases outside the gene matches: 15. Per the germline V gene, CDR1 is SEHNR and CDR2 is FQNEAQ (reference sequence). The CDR3 spans 15 residues.